Below, one T cell receptor beta chain is given with its context. Its antigen remains unidentified. This sample was taken from a study of cytomegalovirus exposure and HLA in healthy donors. The PCR had 60 Vbeta and 13 Jbeta primers. Sequenced by immunoSEQ multiplex PCR; TCRdb stores in-frame clones only, minus some. This table has about 67,000 clones, roughly nine tenths appearing once. Overall study results and limits: A later analysis appeared to link common viral pathogens to several of the most significant clusters. A later analysis showed HLA-associated TCR beta chains outstripping equally common others in clonal expansion. The classifier reportedly diagnosed cytomegalovirus status with high sensitivity and specificity. A missense DCLRE1C variant was associated with V- and J-gene trimming of TCR beta chains in a later analysis, and an independent cohort replicated the association.

The trim removed 3 bases at V and 4 bases at J, leaving 7 bases unmatched. The CDR3 loop spans 15 amino acids. Germline V gene lookup returns CDR1 MNHEY and CDR2 SMNVEV (reference sequence). The chain links TRBV27 to TRBJ2-3; 7 bases agree with TRBD2. Sequencing was done on a sample of PBMCs. The receptor was isolated from a woman between 25 and 40 years old in good health and CMV-seropositive. This CDR3 reads CASSFIDGRPDTQYF. DNA of the CDR3: TGTGCCAGCAGTTTTATTGACGGGAGGCCAGATACGCAGTATTTT.